These 28 T cell receptor beta chains were sequenced from one sample in a study of T-cell reconstitution after alpha-beta-depleted transplantation in children. Unique molecular identifiers were used in preparing the TCRbeta library. TCRdb re-analysed the PCR reads in MiXCR, keeping a single row per CDR3 protein. The data hold 500,000 to 650,000 distinct CDR3 sequences, with approximately 10% observed a single time. The source material was PBMCs, mostly from graft donor cells, sampled 180 days after TCRalphabeta/CD19-depleted stem cell transplant. Source of these receptors: a female patient aged 2 to 10 who had a stem cell transplant for aplastic anemia, so the T cells may come from the graft donor.

The sample holds a few counts of this clonotype. The genes are TRBV27 and TRBJ2-1; D is undetermined. This CDR3 has 14 amino acids. V was cut by 2 bases and J by 4 bases, with 9 bases left in between. Germline CDR1 is MNHEY and CDR2 is SMNVEV (reference sequence). CDR3 nucleotide sequence: TGTGCCAGCAGTTTAGGTAGGATTTACAATGAGCAGTTCTTC. Protein: CASSLGRIYNEQFF.

This clonotype has a handful of counts. V usage is TRBV11-2 and J usage is TRBJ2-6, with 10 bases aligning to TRBD1. In germline, CDR1 is SGHAT, CDR2 FQNNGV. V lost 4 bases to trimming and J lost 0 bases; unmatched junction nucleotides: 6. The CDR3 is 18 residues long. The CDR3: CASSYRTGGDSGANVLTF. In DNA, the CDR3 is TGTGCCAGCAGCTACAGGACAGGGGGGGACTCTGGGGCCAACGTCCTGACTTTC.

This clonotype has at least ten counts. This sequence joins TRBV29-1 and TRBJ2-7; D uncertain. There are 13 residues in the CDR3. CDR1 and CDR2 (germline): SQVTM, ANQGSEA. V lost 1 base and J 1 base, leaving 8 bases between the germline ends. The chain's CDR3 is CSVEVFPSYEQYV. In DNA, the CDR3 is TGCAGCGTTGAAGTCTTTCCATCCTACGAGCAGTACGTC.

The table lists this clonotype with a few counts. The chain couples TRBV6-5 to TRBJ2-5; perhaps TRBD1 as D (5 bases). V was pared by 2 bases and J by 5 bases, with 15 bases between. In germline, CDR1 is MNHEY, CDR2 SVGAGI. The CDR3 runs 15 residues. The CDR3, as DNA: TGTGCCAGCAGTTACGCCCCGTCCAGGGTGGAGACCCAGTACTTC. This codes for CASSYAPSRVETQYF.

There are a few counts of this clonotype. This chain connects TRBV13 to TRBJ2-3, with a possible D match to TRBD1 (5 bases). CDR1 is PRHDT and CDR2 is FYEKMQ in the germline V gene (reference sequence). The V and J ends lost 1 base and 0 bases respectively, with 8 bases between them. The CDR3 loop spans 15 amino acids. DNA of the CDR3: TGTGCCAGCAGCTTAGAGACAGCCAGCACAGATACGCAGTATTTT. As protein: CASSLETASTDTQYF.

The rearrangement uses TRBV6-2 or TRBV6-3 and TRBJ2-6; D is perhaps TRBD1 (5 bases). CDR1 MNHEY and CDR2 SVGEGT come from the germline V gene. V was shortened by 2 bases and J by 0 bases, with 14 bases between the two germline ends. CDR3 length equals 18 residues. The CDR3 sequence: CASSYVPGRDSGANVLTF. CDR3 nucleotide sequence: TGTGCCAGCAGTTACGTCCCGGGCAGGGACTCTGGGGCCAACGTCCTGACTTTC.

This clonotype came up a few times. This rearrangement joins TRBV4-3 to TRBJ1-1; 8 bases align to TRBD1. Looked up from germline, CDR1 is LGHNA and CDR2 is YSLEER. V trimming: 0 bases; J trimming: 10 bases; junction bases outside the gene matches: 13. This CDR3 region has 16 residues. The CDR3 DNA reads TGCGCCAGCAGCCAAGATTTGCAGGGGGCCTTGGCGGGAGCTTTCTTT. Its translation is CASSQDLQGALAGAFF.

V is TRBV29-1 and J is TRBJ1-2; D gene ambiguous. The germline V gene has CDR1 SQVTM and CDR2 ANQGSEA. The V end was cut by 8 bases, the J end by 6 bases, with 13 bases between. The CDR3 is 11 residues long. In nucleotides, the CDR3 is TGCAGCCAGGAGGGTGTGGATGGCTACACCTTC. This translates into CSQEGVDGYTF. Together with reference TRBV29-1 and TRBJ1-2, the CDR3 gives the full variable domain: SAVISQKPSRDICQRGTSLTIQCQVDSQVTMMFWYRQQPGQSLTLIATANQGSEATYESGFVIDKFPISRPNLTFSTLTVSNMSPEDSSIYLCSQEGVDGYTFGSGTRLTVV.

V gene TRBV18 combines with J gene TRBJ2-1; 11 bases match TRBD2. This CDR3 contains 12 residues. Trimming removed 6 bases from V and 12 bases from J; junction bases left unmatched: 4. Germline V gene sequence: CDR1 KGHSH, CDR2 LQKENI. The CDR3 DNA follows: TGTGCCAGCTCCCAGACTAGCGGGACGCAGTTCTTC. Translation gives CASSQTSGTQFF. The whole variable domain, filled in from reference TRBV18 and TRBJ2-1, reads NAGVMQNPRHLVRRRGQEARLRCSPMKGHSHVYWYRQLPEEGLKFMVYLQKENIIDESGMPKERFSAEFPKEGPSILRIQQVVRGDSAAYFCASSQTSGTQFFGPGTRLTVL.

The chain combines TRBV20-1 with TRBJ2-5; D is unresolved. The CDR3 has 12 amino acids. Trimming cost V 3 bases and J 5 bases, with 10 bases left between them. Germline V lookup: CDR1 DFQATT, CDR2 SNEGSKA (reference sequence). CDR3 bases: TGCAGTGCTAGTAGGGTGCGGGAGACCCAGTACTTC. This gives the protein CSASRVRETQYF.

V gene TRBV10-3 combines with J gene TRBJ2-1; 9 nucleotides agree with TRBD1. V gave up 0 bases and J gave up 5 bases; unmatched junction bases: 8. The CDR3 is 17 residues long. The germline V gene encodes CDR1 ENHRY and CDR2 SYGVKD. The CDR3, as DNA: TGTGCCATCAGTGAGTCGATCCGGGACAGGGTAAACAATGAGCAGTTCTTC. It codes for CAISESIRDRVNNEQFF.

This clonotype was seen more than once but under ten times. This chain connects TRBV10-1 to TRBJ2-4; D remains unclear. Germline CDR1 WNHNN, CDR2 SYGVQD (reference sequence). This CDR3 region has 16 residues. The germline V and J ends were trimmed by 3 bases and 1 base, with 13 bases remaining between them. The CDR3 region has the DNA TGCGCCAGCAGTGATCGGACGGACCAGGCCAAAAACATTCAGTACTTC. Translating gives CASSDRTDQAKNIQYF.

The sample holds many counts of this clonotype. The chain carries TRBV25-1 and TRBJ2-7; D is unclear. V lost 2 bases to trimming and J lost 5 bases, with 7 bases between them. There are 12 residues in the CDR3. Germline V gives CDR1 MGHDK, CDR2 SYGVNS. The CDR3 DNA reads TGTGCCAGCAGTGAAAACATTGACGAGCAGTACTTC. Encoded protein: CASSENIDEQYF.

The chain combines TRBV2 with TRBJ2-3; D gene ambiguous. CDR1 and CDR2 (germline): SNHLY, FYNNEI. This CDR3 region has 17 residues. Trimming took 2 bases from V and 1 from J, leaving 16 bases between them. This CDR3 reads CASSEPQIVRRTDTQYF. CDR3 nucleotides: TGTGCCAGCAGTGAACCTCAGATCGTTCGACGCACAGATACGCAGTATTTT.

This clonotype was seen only a few times. The genes are TRBV28 and TRBJ1-4; 7 bases are a match to TRBD1. Trimming removed 5 bases from V and 5 bases from J; junction bases left unmatched: 8. CDR1 is MDHEN and CDR2 is SYDVKM in the germline V gene. This CDR3 spans 15 amino acids. In nucleotides, the CDR3 is TGTGCCAGCAGTCCAGAGACAGGGCTCAATGAAAAACTGTTTTTT. As protein: CASSPETGLNEKLFF.

This clonotype appeared a few times. The J gene is TRBJ1-1, the V gene TRBV7-8; D is undetermined. With 1 base removed from V and 3 bases from J, the gap between germline ends came to 6 bases. CDR1 is SGHVS and CDR2 is FQNEAQ in the germline V gene. This CDR3 contains 13 residues. The CDR3 loop reads CASSLGEHTEAFF. CDR3 nucleotide sequence: TGTGCCAGCAGCTTAGGGGAGCACACTGAAGCTTTCTTT.

This clonotype was found a few times. V is TRBV7-2 and J is TRBJ1-1; D is perhaps TRBD1 (5 bases). Germline V gene sequence: CDR1 SGHTA, CDR2 FQGNSA. The CDR3 sequence is 16 residues long. Trimming removed 1 base from V and 4 bases from J, with 16 bases in between. CDR3 residues: CASSLGSGRLSTEAFF. CDR3 DNA: TGTGCCAGCAGCTTAGGCTCGGGACGGCTGAGCACTGAAGCTTTCTTT.

The genes are TRBV4-3 and TRBJ2-1, with no clear D. In germline, CDR1 is LGHNA, CDR2 YSLEER. V was pared by 0 bases and J by 4 bases, with 13 bases between. The CDR3 length is 16 residues. CDR3 region: CASSQDSMKIYNEQFF. DNA of the CDR3: TGCGCCAGCAGCCAAGATAGCATGAAGATTTACAATGAGCAGTTCTTC.

This clonotype was picked up a small number of times. The rearrangement links TRBV6-5 to TRBJ2-2; tentative D call: TRBD1 (5 bases). CDR1 MNHEY and CDR2 SVGAGI come from the germline V gene. The germline V and J ends were trimmed by 0 bases and 2 bases, with 10 bases remaining between them. The CDR3 length is 16 residues. Written as DNA, the CDR3 is TGTGCCAGCAGTTACTCGACAGCTACAAACACCGGGGAGCTGTTTTTT. The encoded protein is CASSYSTATNTGELFF.

This clonotype has a count of ten or more. J is TRBJ2-3 and V is TRBV20-1, with 10 bases identical to TRBD1. CDR1 is DFQATT and CDR2 is SNEGSKA in the germline V gene (reference sequence). The CDR3 consists of 15 residues. J gave up 10 bases and V 5 bases, and 15 bases lay outside the gene matches. The CDR3 reads CSAPTGTGVFGAQYF. In DNA form, the CDR3 reads TGCAGTGCTCCAACCGGGACAGGGGTGTTCGGGGCGCAGTATTTT.

This clonotype was counted a few times. V and J are TRBV7-2 and TRBJ2-7; 12 bases line up with TRBD2. The CDR3 spans 17 residues. V dropped 4 bases and J dropped 2; count of bases not matched to a gene: 9. CDR1 is SGHTA, CDR2 FQGNSA, per germline. CDR3 protein: CASSSGLAGLGPYEQYF. The CDR3 DNA sequence: TGTGCCAGCAGCTCAGGACTAGCGGGACTAGGGCCCTACGAGCAGTACTTC.

In this sample, this clonotype turned up a few times. This sequence joins TRBV19 and TRBJ2-3; 7 positions agree with TRBD2. Germline V lookup: CDR1 LNHDA, CDR2 SQIVND (reference sequence). Losses at the gene ends were 5 bases for V and 5 bases for J; bases not matched to a gene: 7. The CDR3 length is 14 residues. In nucleotides, the CDR3 is TGTGCCAGTAGTTACAGCGGGGTTGAAGATACGCAGTATTTT. It yields the protein CASSYSGVEDTQYF.

The chain combines TRBV14 with TRBJ1-4, with D unclear. V was clipped by 3 bases and J by 11 bases, with 10 bases between them. The length of the CDR3 is 12 residues. Germline CDR1 and CDR2: SGHDN and FVKESK. The CDR3, as DNA: TGTGCCAGCAGCCACTCGGGAGGGAAACTGTTTTTT. Its protein product is CASSHSGGKLFF.

In its sample, this clonotype was seen many times. Because the CDR3's place on the DNA is in doubt, the DNA is left out and the CDR3 is given as listed by TCRdb. The chain carries TRBV12-3 or TRBV12-4 and TRBJ2-7; the table's D gene call, TRBD1, was not cross checked with the DNA. The CDR3 contains 15 residues when both ends are counted. CDR3 sequence reads: CASSFLERGLDEQYF.

This clonotype showed up many times. This rearrangement joins TRBV9 to TRBJ2-5, with D unresolved. The CDR3 extends over 15 amino acids. CDR1 and CDR2 (germline): SGDLS, YYNGEE. V lost 0 bases and J lost 1, with 10 bases in between. CDR3 in amino acids: CASSVDLGPQETQYF. The CDR3, as DNA: TGTGCCAGCAGCGTAGATTTAGGTCCCCAAGAGACCCAGTACTTC.

In its sample, this clonotype was seen many times. The chain couples TRBV4-2 to TRBJ2-3; D gene ambiguous. Germline V gene lookup returns CDR1 LGHNA and CDR2 YNFKEQ. Trimming stripped 5 bases from V and 5 bases from J, with 14 bases between. The CDR3 covers 14 residues. The CDR3 DNA follows: TGTGCCAGCAGCACCGATCTGCCCCGAGATACGCAGTATTTT. Translation gives CASSTDLPRDTQYF.

This clonotype was recorded only once. This sequence joins TRBV12-5 and TRBJ2-3, with 11 bases fitting TRBD2. This CDR3 region has 17 residues. The V and J ends lost 1 base and 7 bases, in that order; junction bases with no gene match: 10. Germline lookup yields CDR1 LGHNT and CDR2 FRNRAP. The CDR3 loop is CASGLDRLAGRKNTQYF. CDR3 nucleotides: TGTGCTAGTGGTTTGGATCGACTAGCGGGACGTAAGAATACGCAGTATTTT. Full variable domain (outside the CDR3, taken from reference TRBV12-5 and TRBJ2-3): DARVTQTPRHKVTEMGQEVTMRCQPILGHNTVFWYRQTMMQGLELLAYFRNRAPLDDSGMPKDRFSAEMPDATLATLKIQPSEPRDSAVYFCASGLDRLAGRKNTQYFGPGTRLTVL.

The chain has TRBV27 and TRBJ1-2, with a tentative D call TRBD1 (5 bases). The CDR3 has 14 residues. The V end was cut by 2 bases, the J end by 3 bases, with 10 bases between. Germline CDR1 MNHEY, CDR2 SMNVEV (reference sequence). The CDR3, as DNA: TGTGCCAGCAGTTTAAAGGGCAGGGACTATGGCTACACCTTC. The encoded protein is CASSLKGRDYGYTF.